This T cell receptor (beta chain) was observed in a study of control samples from healthy donors and cancer patients. Produced via immunoSEQ multiplex PCR; TCRdb's table is partial and in-frame only. The table lists roughly 170,000 clones, about 93% of them singletons. This clone occurred once. The CDR3 has 13 residues. CDR1 SGHTA and CDR2 FQGTGA come from the germline V gene. V gave up 5 bases and J gave up 3 bases, with 10 bases separating them. Specimen: blood. The rearrangement uses TRBV7-3 and TRBJ1-1; possible D gene TRBD1, 5 bases. The source of this sequence is a man younger than 30 in good health. This CDR3 is CASSPAGDTEAFF. The CDR3 DNA reads TGTGCCAGCAGCCCGGCGGGGGACACTGAAGCTTTCTTT.